This is a list of T cell receptor beta chains from one sample in a study of blood T cells in healthy people across ages. TCRdb redid the calling of the 5' RACE reads with MiXCR, one entry per CDR3 protein. The repertoire holds about 1 million distinct CDR3 sequences, with 40% to 50% as singletons. Sequencing input: blood. The source is a woman aged 60-75 years in good health. CDR3s include the opening cysteine and the closing phenylalanine or tryptophan. Fields, in order: CDR3 DNA, CDR3 protein, J gene, clone size, V gene, D gene. D genes are given only for firm matches. Some rows have no size entry. The others give once, few or many, or a class for an expanded clone.

DNA: TGCGCCAGCAGCCCCGGACTAGCGGGCTCCTACAATGAGCAGTACTTC
CDR3: CASSPGLAGSYNEQYF
J: TRBJ2-7
size: few
V: TRBV5-1
D: TRBD2

DNA: TGCGCCAGCAGTGCTGTCGGCCGGGGTGAAGAAGGGAGTGCGTACTTC
CDR3: CASSAVGRGEEGSAYF
J: TRBJ2-5
size: .
V: TRBV10-1
D: .

DNA: TGTGCTAGTGGTTCATGGACAGGGCAGGAAACTGGGGCCAACGCCCTGACTTTC
CDR3: CASGSWTGQETGANALTF
J: TRBJ2-6
size: .
V: TRBV12-5
D: TRBD1

DNA: TGTGCCAGCAGCCCGTCCAGGGTGGGAGGCTACACCTTC
CDR3: CASSPSRVGGYTF
J: TRBJ1-2
size: .
V: TRBV14
D: .

DNA: TGCGCCAGCAGTGAAGGACAGGACAATGAGCAGTTCTTC
CDR3: CASSEGQDNEQFF
J: TRBJ2-1
size: .
V: TRBV10-1
D: TRBD1

DNA: TGCAGCGTTGTTCGGCCCCTAGTTGCCGACGCTTTCTTT
CDR3: CSVVRPLVADAFF
J: TRBJ1-1
size: few
V: TRBV29-1
D: .

DNA: TGTGCCACCAGTGGCGGAGCCAAAAACATTCAGTACTTC
CDR3: CATSGGAKNIQYF
J: TRBJ2-4
size: few
V: TRBV15
D: .

DNA: TGTGCCAGCACCGTAAGGGGGGGGAGGGGACGAAATGGCTACACCTTC
CDR3: CASTVRGGRGRNGYTF
J: TRBJ1-2
size: .
V: TRBV12-3/TRBV12-4
D: .

DNA: TGTGCCAGCAGCACAAGGAGGGCCTACGAGCAGTACTTC
CDR3: CASSTRRAYEQYF
J: TRBJ2-7
size: .
V: TRBV9
D: .

DNA: TGTGCCAGCAGTTCCTACCCAGGGGCTGGGGCCAACGTCCTGACTTTC
CDR3: CASSSYPGAGANVLTF
J: TRBJ2-6
size: few
V: TRBV28
D: .

DNA: TGCAGTGCTAGAGAGGCACTAGCGGGACCAGATACGCAGTATTTT
CDR3: CSAREALAGPDTQYF
J: TRBJ2-3
size: .
V: TRBV20-1
D: TRBD2

DNA: TGTGCCGGCGGAAAGGGGTTGAACACTGAAGCTTTCTTT
CDR3: CAGGKGLNTEAFF
J: TRBJ1-1
size: .
V: TRBV6-5
D: .

DNA: TGCAGTGCCGTGAATGTTGGAGAGACCCAGTACTTC
CDR3: CSAVNVGETQYF
J: TRBJ2-5
size: once
V: TRBV20-1
D: .

DNA: TGTGTCAGCAGTTTCGGCGGAGGAACTTCCTACAATGAGCAGTACTTC
CDR3: CVSSFGGGTSYNEQYF
J: TRBJ2-5
size: .
V: TRBV12-3/TRBV12-4
D: .

DNA: TGTGCCAGCAGCCGGGGCGGGAGGCCCCAAGAGACCCAGTACTTC
CDR3: CASSRGGRPQETQYF
J: TRBJ2-5
size: few
V: TRBV3-1
D: TRBD2

DNA: TGTGCCAGCAGCGAAGTGGGGACAGGGGGCATTCAGTACTTC
CDR3: CASSEVGTGGIQYF
J: TRBJ2-4
size: .
V: TRBV27
D: TRBD1

DNA: TGTGCCAGCAGTCCCCACCAGGGGCTAGCGGGAGGTTCCTACGAGCAGTACTTC
CDR3: CASSPHQGLAGGSYEQYF
J: TRBJ2-7
size: few
V: TRBV27
D: TRBD2

DNA: TGTGCCAGCACCTTAGCGGTAGGGACAGATACGCAGTATTTT
CDR3: CASTLAVGTDTQYF
J: TRBJ2-3
size: few
V: TRBV7-9
D: .

DNA: TGTGCCAGTAGGGCTAGCGGGAGGGCCAATGAGCAGTACTTC
CDR3: CASRASGRANEQYF
J: TRBJ2-5
size: .
V: TRBV11-2
D: TRBD2

DNA: TGTGCCAGCAGCCAAGTGTACGGGGAGGGCCTGATCGATGAGCAGTTCTTC
CDR3: CASSQVYGEGLIDEQFF
J: TRBJ2-1
size: many
V: TRBV14
D: TRBD2

DNA: TGCAGCGCCTGGGAGTCCTACGAGCAGTACTTC
CDR3: CSAWESYEQYF
J: TRBJ2-7
size: .
V: TRBV29-1
D: .

DNA: TGTGCCAGCTCACCTTCAGGGGGGACTAGAGACGAGCAGTACTTC
CDR3: CASSPSGGTRDEQYF
J: TRBJ2-7
size: .
V: TRBV18
D: .

DNA: TGTGCCACCGGGACTAGCGGGATTGCTGATACGCAGTATTTT
CDR3: CATGTSGIADTQYF
J: TRBJ2-3
size: few
V: TRBV2
D: TRBD2

DNA: TGTGCCAGCAGCGTAGTCGACAGTTTCGGCACAGATACGCAGTATTTT
CDR3: CASSVVDSFGTDTQYF
J: TRBJ2-3
size: .
V: TRBV9
D: .

DNA: TGCGCCAGCAGTCAATCGGCGGGAGTGAACCCTTACAATGAGCAGTTCTTC
CDR3: CASSQSAGVNPYNEQFF
J: TRBJ2-1
size: .
V: TRBV23-1
D: TRBD2

DNA: TGTGCCAGCAGCTTAGGCTTCGCTAGCGGGACCCACGAGCAGTACTTC
CDR3: CASSLGFASGTHEQYF
J: TRBJ2-7
size: few
V: TRBV13
D: TRBD2

DNA: TGCGCCAGCAGCTTCCGACAGGGGGCAACGAATGAGCAGTTCTTC
CDR3: CASSFRQGATNEQFF
J: TRBJ2-1
size: few
V: TRBV4-1
D: TRBD1

DNA: TGTGCCACCAGTGAGCCGGGACAAGGGATAGAGACCCAGTACTTC
CDR3: CATSEPGQGIETQYF
J: TRBJ2-5
size: few
V: TRBV24-1
D: .

DNA: TGTGCCAGCAGCGTAGTCGGGGGCCCCCAAGAGACCCAGTACTTC
CDR3: CASSVVGGPQETQYF
J: TRBJ2-5
size: few
V: TRBV9
D: .

DNA: TGTGCCAGCACACCGAGCCCGGGGATAGGGGCAGATACGCAGTATTTT
CDR3: CASTPSPGIGADTQYF
J: TRBJ2-3
size: .
V: TRBV12-3/TRBV12-4
D: .

DNA: TGTGCCAGCAGTTACCGCAGACTGAGCTCCTACGAGCAGTACTTC
CDR3: CASSYRRLSSYEQYF
J: TRBJ2-7
size: .
V: TRBV6-5
D: .

DNA: TGTGCCAGCAGCTCCGACTTTGGGGCTAGCGGAGCCTACAATGAGCAGTTCTTC
CDR3: CASSSDFGASGAYNEQFF
J: TRBJ2-1
size: few
V: TRBV7-6
D: TRBD2

DNA: TGTGCCAGCAGTTTTGGTCAGCCGACCTACGAGCAGTACTTC
CDR3: CASSFGQPTYEQYF
J: TRBJ2-7
size: few
V: TRBV12-3/TRBV12-4
D: .

DNA: TGCAGCGCGGGGGGCCTAGCGGGAGGGCCCTCCTACAATGAGCAGTTCTTC
CDR3: CSAGGLAGGPSYNEQFF
J: TRBJ2-1
size: .
V: TRBV29-1
D: TRBD2

DNA: TGTGCCAGCAGCCAAGATGGCCAGGGGTCAGATACGCAGTATTTT
CDR3: CASSQDGQGSDTQYF
J: TRBJ2-3
size: .
V: TRBV14
D: .

DNA: TGCAGCCTCCGGGAGGTAGCGGGAAACGAGCAGTTCTTC
CDR3: CSLREVAGNEQFF
J: TRBJ2-1
size: .
V: TRBV29-1
D: TRBD2

DNA: TGTGCCAGCAGTTTCGGGCAGGTTGGATCACCCCTCCACTTT
CDR3: CASSFGQVGSPLHF
J: TRBJ1-6
size: .
V: TRBV12-3/TRBV12-4
D: .

DNA: TGTGCCAGCAGCCCCCTCCCGACAGGGGCCAACGTCCTGACTTTC
CDR3: CASSPLPTGANVLTF
J: TRBJ2-6
size: .
V: TRBV11-2
D: .

DNA: TGCAGTGCTAGAGATCTGGCGTATGAAGGGATGGACATTCAGTACTTC
CDR3: CSARDLAYEGMDIQYF
J: TRBJ2-4
size: many
V: TRBV20-1
D: .

DNA: TGCAGCTCCGCGGGAGGCTCCTACAATGAGCAGGTCTTC
CDR3: CSSAGGSYNEQVF
J: TRBJ2-1
size: .
V: TRBV29-1
D: TRBD2

DNA: TGTGCCACCAGCAAGGAAGGGCCCTACAATGAGCAGTTCTTC
CDR3: CATSKEGPYNEQFF
J: TRBJ2-1
size: .
V: TRBV15
D: .

DNA: TGTGCCAGCAGCGCCGGTCACCCAACTAATGAAAAACTGTTTTTT
CDR3: CASSAGHPTNEKLFF
J: TRBJ1-4
size: .
V: TRBV7-9
D: .

DNA: TGTGCCAGCAGAGGGGGACTAGCGGGAGATTTGTTCTTC
CDR3: CASRGGLAGDLFF
J: TRBJ2-1
size: .
V: TRBV5-6
D: TRBD2

DNA: TGCAGTGCGCGGACAGGGGCGCCCACCTTAAGCACAGATACGCAGTATTTT
CDR3: CSARTGAPTLSTDTQYF
J: TRBJ2-3
size: .
V: TRBV20-1
D: TRBD1

DNA: TGTGCCAGCAGCTTACAGCTAGCCTACACAGATACGCAGTATTTT
CDR3: CASSLQLAYTDTQYF
J: TRBJ2-3
size: .
V: TRBV7-3
D: .

DNA: TGTGCCAGCAGTTCCGGGACAGGGGATGAGCAGTTCTTC
CDR3: CASSSGTGDEQFF
J: TRBJ2-1
size: few
V: TRBV12-3/TRBV12-4
D: TRBD1